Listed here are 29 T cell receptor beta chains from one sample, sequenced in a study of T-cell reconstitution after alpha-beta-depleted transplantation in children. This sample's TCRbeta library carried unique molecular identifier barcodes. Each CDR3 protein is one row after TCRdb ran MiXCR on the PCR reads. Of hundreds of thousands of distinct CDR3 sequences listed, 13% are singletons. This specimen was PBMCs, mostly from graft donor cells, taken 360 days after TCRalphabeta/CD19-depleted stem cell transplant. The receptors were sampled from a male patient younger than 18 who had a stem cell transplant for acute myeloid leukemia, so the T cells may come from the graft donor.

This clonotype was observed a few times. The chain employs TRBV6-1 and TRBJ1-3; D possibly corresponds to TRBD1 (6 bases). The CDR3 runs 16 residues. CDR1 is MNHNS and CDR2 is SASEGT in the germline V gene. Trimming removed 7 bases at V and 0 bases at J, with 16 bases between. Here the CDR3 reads CASTLDRLHSGNTIYF. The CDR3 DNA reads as TGTGCCAGCACCCTGGACAGATTACACTCTGGAAACACCATATATTTT.

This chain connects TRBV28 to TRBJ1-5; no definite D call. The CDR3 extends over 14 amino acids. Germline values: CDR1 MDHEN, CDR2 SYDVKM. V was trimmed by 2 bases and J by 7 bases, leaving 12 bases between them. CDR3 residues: CASSLAPRYQPQHF. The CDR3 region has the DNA TGTGCCAGCAGTTTAGCCCCTCGATACCAGCCCCAGCATTTT.

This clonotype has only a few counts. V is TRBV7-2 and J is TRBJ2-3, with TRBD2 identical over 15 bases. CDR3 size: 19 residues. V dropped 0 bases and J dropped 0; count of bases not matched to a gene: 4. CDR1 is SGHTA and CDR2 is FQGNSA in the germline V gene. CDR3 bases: TGTGCCAGCAGCTTAGCGGGACTAGCGGGAGGATCTAGCACAGATACGCAGTATTTT. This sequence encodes CASSLAGLAGGSSTDTQYF.

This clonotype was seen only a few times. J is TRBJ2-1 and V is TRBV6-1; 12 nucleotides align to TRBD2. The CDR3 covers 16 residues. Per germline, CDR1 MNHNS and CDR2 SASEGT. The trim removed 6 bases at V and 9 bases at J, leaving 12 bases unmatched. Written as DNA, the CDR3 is TGTGCCAGCAGCCGCGACCCTAGCGGGAGGGTTCGTGAGCAGTTCTTC. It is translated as CASSRDPSGRVREQFF.

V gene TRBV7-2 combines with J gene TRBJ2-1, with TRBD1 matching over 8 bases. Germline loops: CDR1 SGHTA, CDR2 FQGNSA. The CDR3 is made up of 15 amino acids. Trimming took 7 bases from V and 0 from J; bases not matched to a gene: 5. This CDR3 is CASTPDRVSYNEQFF. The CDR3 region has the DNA TGTGCCAGCACCCCGGACAGGGTCTCCTACAATGAGCAGTTCTTC.

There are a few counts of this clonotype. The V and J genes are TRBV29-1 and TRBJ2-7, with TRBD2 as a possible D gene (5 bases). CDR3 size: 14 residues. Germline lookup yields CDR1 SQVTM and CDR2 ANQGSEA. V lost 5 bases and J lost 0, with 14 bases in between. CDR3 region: CSVKGVRVSYEQYF. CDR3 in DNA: TGCAGCGTTAAGGGTGTGCGGGTCTCCTACGAGCAGTACTTC.

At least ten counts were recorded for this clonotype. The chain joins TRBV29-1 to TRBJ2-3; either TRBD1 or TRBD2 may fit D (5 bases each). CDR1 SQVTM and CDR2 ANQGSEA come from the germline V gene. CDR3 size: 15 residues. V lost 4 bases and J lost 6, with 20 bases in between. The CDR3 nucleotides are TGCAGCGTTGGTCCCGCGCTGGGAGAGGGGGATACGCAGTATTTT. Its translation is CSVGPALGEGDTQYF.

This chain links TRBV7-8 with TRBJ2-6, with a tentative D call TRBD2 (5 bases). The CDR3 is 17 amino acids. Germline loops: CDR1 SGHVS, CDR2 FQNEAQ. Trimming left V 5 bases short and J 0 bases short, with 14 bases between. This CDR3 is CASSLDGRDSGANVLTF. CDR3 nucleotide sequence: TGTGCCAGCAGCCTTGATGGACGGGACTCTGGGGCCAACGTCCTGACTTTC.

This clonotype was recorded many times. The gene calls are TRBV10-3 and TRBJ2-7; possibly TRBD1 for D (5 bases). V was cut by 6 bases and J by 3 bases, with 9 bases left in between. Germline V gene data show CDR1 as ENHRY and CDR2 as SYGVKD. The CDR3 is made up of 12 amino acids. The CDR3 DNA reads TGTGCCATCAGCCCCCAGGGCTACGAGCAGTACTTC. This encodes CAISPQGYEQYF.

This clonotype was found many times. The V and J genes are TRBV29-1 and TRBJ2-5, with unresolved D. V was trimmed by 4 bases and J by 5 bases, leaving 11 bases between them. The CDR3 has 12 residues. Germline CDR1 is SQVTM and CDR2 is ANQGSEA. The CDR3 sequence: CSVAVKEETQYF. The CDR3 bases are TGCAGCGTTGCGGTCAAGGAGGAGACCCAGTACTTC.

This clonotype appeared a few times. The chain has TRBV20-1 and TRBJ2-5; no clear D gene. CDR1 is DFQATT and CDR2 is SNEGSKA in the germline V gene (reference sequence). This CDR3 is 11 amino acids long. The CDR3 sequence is CRPRAQETQYF. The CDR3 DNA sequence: TGCAGGCCCCGGGCCCAAGAGACCCAGTACTTC.

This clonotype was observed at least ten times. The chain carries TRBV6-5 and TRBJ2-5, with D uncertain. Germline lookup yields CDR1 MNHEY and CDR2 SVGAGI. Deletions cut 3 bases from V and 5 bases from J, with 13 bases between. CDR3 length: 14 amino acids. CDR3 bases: TGTGCCAGCAGTTATGTTGGCGCCGTGGAGACCCAGTACTTC. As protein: CASSYVGAVETQYF.

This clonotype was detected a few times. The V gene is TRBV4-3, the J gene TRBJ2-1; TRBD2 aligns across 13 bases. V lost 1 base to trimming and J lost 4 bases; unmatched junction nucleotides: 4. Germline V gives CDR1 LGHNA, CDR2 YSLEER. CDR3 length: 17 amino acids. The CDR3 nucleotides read TGCGCCAGCAGCCAAGTACTAGCGGGGGGGAATTACAATGAGCAGTTCTTC. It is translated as CASSQVLAGGNYNEQFF.

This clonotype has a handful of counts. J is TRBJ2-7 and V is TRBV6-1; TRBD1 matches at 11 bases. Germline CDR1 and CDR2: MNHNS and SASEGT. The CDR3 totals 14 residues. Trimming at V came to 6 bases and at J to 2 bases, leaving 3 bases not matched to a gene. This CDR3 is CASSGQGATYEQYF. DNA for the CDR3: TGTGCCAGCAGCGGACAGGGGGCGACCTACGAGCAGTACTTC.

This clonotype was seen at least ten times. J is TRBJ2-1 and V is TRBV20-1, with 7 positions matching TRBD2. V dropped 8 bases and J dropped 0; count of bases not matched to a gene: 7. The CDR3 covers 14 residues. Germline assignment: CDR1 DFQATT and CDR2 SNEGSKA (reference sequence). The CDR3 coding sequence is TGCAGTACGCCGCGGGAGAGCTCCTACAATGAGCAGTTCTTC. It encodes CSTPRESSYNEQFF.

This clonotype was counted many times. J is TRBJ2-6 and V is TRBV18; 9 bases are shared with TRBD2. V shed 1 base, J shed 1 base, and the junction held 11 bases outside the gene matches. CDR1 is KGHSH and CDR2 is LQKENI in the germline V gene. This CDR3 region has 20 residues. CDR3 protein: CASSPLPRTSAKSGANVLTF. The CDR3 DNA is TGTGCCAGCTCACCACTGCCGCGGACTAGCGCAAAGTCTGGGGCCAACGTCCTGACTTTC.

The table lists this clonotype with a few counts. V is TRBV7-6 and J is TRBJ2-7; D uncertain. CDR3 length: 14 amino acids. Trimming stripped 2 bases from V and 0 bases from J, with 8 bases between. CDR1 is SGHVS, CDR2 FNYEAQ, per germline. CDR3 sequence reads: CASSLHPSSYEQYF. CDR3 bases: TGTGCCAGCAGCTTACACCCAAGCTCCTACGAGCAGTACTTC.

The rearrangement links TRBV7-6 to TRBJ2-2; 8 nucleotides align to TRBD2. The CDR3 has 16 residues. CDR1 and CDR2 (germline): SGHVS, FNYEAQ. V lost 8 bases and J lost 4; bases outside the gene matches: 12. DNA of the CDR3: TGTGCCAGCGCCTTCCACGGGAGGGAGGGCACCGGGGAGCTGTTTTTT. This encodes CASAFHGREGTGELFF.

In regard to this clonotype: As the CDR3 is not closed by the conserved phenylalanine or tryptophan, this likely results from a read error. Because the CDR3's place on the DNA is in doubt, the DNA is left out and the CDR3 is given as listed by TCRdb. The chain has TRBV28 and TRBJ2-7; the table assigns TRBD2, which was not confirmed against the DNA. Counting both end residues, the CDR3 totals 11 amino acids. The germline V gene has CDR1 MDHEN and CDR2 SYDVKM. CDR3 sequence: CASSSGLAGVL.

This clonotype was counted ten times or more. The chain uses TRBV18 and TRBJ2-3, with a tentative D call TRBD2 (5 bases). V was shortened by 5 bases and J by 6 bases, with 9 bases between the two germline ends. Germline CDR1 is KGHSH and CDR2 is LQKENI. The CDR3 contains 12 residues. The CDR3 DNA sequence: TGTGCCAGCTCAATACTAGAGGATACGCAGTATTTT. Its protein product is CASSILEDTQYF. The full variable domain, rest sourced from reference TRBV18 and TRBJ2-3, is NAGVMQNPRHLVRRRGQEARLRCSPMKGHSHVYWYRQLPEEGLKFMVYLQKENIIDESGMPKERFSAEFPKEGPSILRIQQVVRGDSAAYFCASSILEDTQYFGPGTRLTVL.

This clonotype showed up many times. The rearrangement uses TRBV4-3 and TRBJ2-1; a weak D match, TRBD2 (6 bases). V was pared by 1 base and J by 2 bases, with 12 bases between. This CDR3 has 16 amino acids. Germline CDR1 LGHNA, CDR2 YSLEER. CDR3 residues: CASSQVEGVPYNEQFF. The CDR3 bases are TGCGCCAGCAGCCAAGTGGAGGGAGTGCCCTACAATGAGCAGTTCTTC.

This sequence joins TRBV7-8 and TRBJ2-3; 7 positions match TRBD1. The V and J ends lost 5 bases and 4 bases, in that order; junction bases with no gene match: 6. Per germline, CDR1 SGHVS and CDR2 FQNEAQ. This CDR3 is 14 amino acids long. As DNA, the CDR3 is TGTGCCAGCAGCCAGGACAGGTTAGCAGATACGCAGTATTTT. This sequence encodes CASSQDRLADTQYF.

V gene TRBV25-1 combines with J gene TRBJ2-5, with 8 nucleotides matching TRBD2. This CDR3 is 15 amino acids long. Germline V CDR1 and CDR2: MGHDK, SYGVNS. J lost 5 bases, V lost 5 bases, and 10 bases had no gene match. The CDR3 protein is CASSSSGTRLETQYF. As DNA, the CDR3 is TGTGCCAGCAGTTCATCCGGGACTAGATTGGAGACCCAGTACTTC.

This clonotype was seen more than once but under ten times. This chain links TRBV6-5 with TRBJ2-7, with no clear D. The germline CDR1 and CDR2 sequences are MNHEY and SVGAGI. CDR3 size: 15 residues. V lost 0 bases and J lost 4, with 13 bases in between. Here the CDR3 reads CASSYSPGPLYEQYF. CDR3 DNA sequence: TGTGCCAGCAGTTACTCACCGGGTCCCCTATACGAGCAGTACTTC.

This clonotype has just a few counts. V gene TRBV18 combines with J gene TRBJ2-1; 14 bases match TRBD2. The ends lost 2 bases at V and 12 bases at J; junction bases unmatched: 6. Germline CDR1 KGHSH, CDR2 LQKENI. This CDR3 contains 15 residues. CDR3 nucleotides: TGTGCCAGCTCACCAGGGGGACTAGCGGGAGTTGGGCAGTTCTTC. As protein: CASSPGGLAGVGQFF.

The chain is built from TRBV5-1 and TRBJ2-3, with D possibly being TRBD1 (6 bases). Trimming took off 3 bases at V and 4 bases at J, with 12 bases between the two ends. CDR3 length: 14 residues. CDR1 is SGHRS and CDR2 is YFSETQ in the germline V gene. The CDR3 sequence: CASSWGRLPDTQYF. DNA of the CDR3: TGCGCCAGCAGCTGGGGGCGTCTCCCAGATACGCAGTATTTT.

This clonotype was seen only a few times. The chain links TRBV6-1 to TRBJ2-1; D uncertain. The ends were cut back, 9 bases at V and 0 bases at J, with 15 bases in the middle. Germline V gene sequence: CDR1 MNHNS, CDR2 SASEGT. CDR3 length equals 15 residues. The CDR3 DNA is TGTGCCAGTCTCTCCGGGTCCAGCTCCTACAATGAGCAGTTCTTC. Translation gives CASLSGSSSYNEQFF.

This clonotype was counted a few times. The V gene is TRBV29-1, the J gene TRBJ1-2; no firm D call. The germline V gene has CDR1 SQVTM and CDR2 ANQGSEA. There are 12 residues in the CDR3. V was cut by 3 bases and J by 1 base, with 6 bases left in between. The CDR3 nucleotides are TGCAGCGTTGACCAGATTAACTATGGCTACACCTTC. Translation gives CSVDQINYGYTF.

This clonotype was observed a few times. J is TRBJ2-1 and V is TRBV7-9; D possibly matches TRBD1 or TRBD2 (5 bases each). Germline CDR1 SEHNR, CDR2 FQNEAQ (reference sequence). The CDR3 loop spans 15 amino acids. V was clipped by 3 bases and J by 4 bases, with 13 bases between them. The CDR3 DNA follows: TGTGCCAGCAGCTTCTCTCGGGACCCTTACAATGAGCAGTTCTTC. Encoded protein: CASSFSRDPYNEQFF. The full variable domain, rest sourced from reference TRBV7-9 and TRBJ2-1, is DTGVSQNPRHKITKRGQNVTFRCDPISEHNRLYWYRQTLGQGPEFLTYFQNEAQLEKSRLLSDRFSAERPKGSFSTLEIQRTEQGDSAMYLCASSFSRDPYNEQFFGPGTRLTVL.